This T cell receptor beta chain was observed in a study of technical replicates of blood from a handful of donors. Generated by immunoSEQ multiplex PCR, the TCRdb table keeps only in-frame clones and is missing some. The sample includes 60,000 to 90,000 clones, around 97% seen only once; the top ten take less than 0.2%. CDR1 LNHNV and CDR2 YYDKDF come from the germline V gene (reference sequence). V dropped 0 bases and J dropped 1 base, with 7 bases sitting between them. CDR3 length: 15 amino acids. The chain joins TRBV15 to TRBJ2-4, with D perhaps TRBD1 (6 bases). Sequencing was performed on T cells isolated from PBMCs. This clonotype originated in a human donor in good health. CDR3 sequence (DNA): TGTGCCACCAGCAGAGATGGACAGGCCAAAAACATTCAGTACTTC. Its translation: CATSRDGQAKNIQYF. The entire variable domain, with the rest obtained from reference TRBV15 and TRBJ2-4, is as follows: DAMVIQNPRYQVTQFGKPVTLSCSQTLNHNVMYWYQQKSSQAPKLLFHYYDKDFNNEADTPDNFQSRRPNTSFCFLDIRSPGLGDTAMYLCATSRDGQAKNIQYFGAGTRLSVL.